Following are 4 T cell receptor beta chains from one sample sequenced in a study of T cell repertoires in cytomegalovirus infection (dated by TCRdb to the late 2010s). Instrument used: Illumina HiSeq 1500. TCRdb trimmed the raw reads at Q25, called clones with MiXCR and kept productive beta chains. CDR3 protein sequences are deduplicated, and each keeps its most common genes and DNA. A total of 350,000 to 550,000 distinct CDR3 sequences appear in this sample, around 32% of them only once. Of the sample, approximately 13% falls within the top ten clones. The sequencing input was PBMCs. The receptors derive from a human donor in good health (CMV status not recorded). Some clones in this sample may be carry-over from other donors' samples.

The genes are TRBV19 and TRBJ2-2; D is possibly TRBD1 (6 bases). Germline CDR1 LNHDA, CDR2 SQIVND (reference sequence). Trimming pared 6 bases from V and 0 bases from J, leaving 14 bases between. The CDR3 contains 16 residues. The DNA for the CDR3 is TGTGCCAGTAGCCAAATACAGGGCGCGAACACCGGGGAGCTGTTTTTT. Translating it yields CASSQIQGANTGELFF.

This clonotype appeared many times. This chain joins TRBV7-6 and TRBJ2-2; D unclear. CDR1 is SGHVS, CDR2 FNYEAQ, per germline. The CDR3 has 14 residues. Trimming pared 1 base from V and 2 bases from J, leaving 5 bases between. CDR3 sequence reads: CASSLGLNTGELFF. Here the CDR3 DNA reads TGTGCCAGCAGCTTAGGTTTAAACACCGGGGAGCTGTTTTTT.

The CDR3 here is CASSSGVSYTF. CDR3 in DNA: TGTGCCAGCAGCTCAGGGGTTAGCTACACCTTC. V gene TRBV6-1 combines with J gene TRBJ1-2; tentative D call: TRBD1 (6 bases). V lost 6 bases, J lost 9 bases, and 11 bases lay in between. Germline CDR1 and CDR2: MNHNS and SASEGT. This CDR3 region has 11 residues.

V and J are TRBV6-6 and TRBJ1-5, with 8 bases matching TRBD1. This CDR3 has 15 amino acids. Germline V gene sequence: CDR1 MNHNY, CDR2 SVGAGI (reference sequence). The V segment lost 5 bases and the J segment 2 bases; nucleotides outside the gene matches: 5. The CDR3 sequence is CASSATGDRNQPQHF. The CDR3 DNA is TGTGCCAGCAGTGCGACAGGGGACCGCAATCAGCCCCAGCATTTT.